This T cell receptor beta chain comes out of a study of blood T cell repertoires in COVID-19. For the study at large: Specimens from acute and convalescent COVID-19 originated in the United States, Italy and Spain. T cells, B-cell-depleted T cells, or PBMCs provided the cDNA or gDNA that served as material.

Germline V gene sequence: CDR1 ENHRY, CDR2 SYGVKD. This CDR3 has 16 amino acids. Unmatched junction bases numbered 7, after V lost 8 bases and J lost 0 bases. This table comes from immunoSEQ multiplex PCR, and its TCRdb copy is limited to in-frame clones, with some not included. The sample records 150,000 to 200,000 clones, around three quarters being singletons. This TCR was recovered from a man between 65 and 85 years old with active or convalescent COVID-19. Material: peripheral blood. The J gene is TRBJ1-3, the V gene TRBV10-3; 10 bases are a match to TRBD1. Here the CDR3 reads CAIGDRGPNSGNTIYF. The CDR3 DNA reads as TGTGCCATCGGCGACAGGGGGCCCAACTCTGGAAACACCATATATTTT.